This entry features one T cell receptor beta chain sequence. This clonotype was counted only a few times. The target of this receptor is not known. Base quality data are lacking; no much larger clone is found one base away. In the paper's terms, the treatment or condition label means: in vitro stimulation with specific CMV peptide epitopes to enrich CMV-specific T cells. The sample belongs to a study of T cell repertoires in cytomegalovirus infection (dated by TCRdb to the late 2010s). For the wider study: Alongside well-studied HLA-B-restricted epitopes, the peptide stimulations were aimed at recently identified HLA-C-restricted CMV epitopes, whose presentation resists viral immunomodulation. Donor HLA type was relevant to the analysis, as public TCR beta signatures indicated carriage of CMV infection together with the matching HLA type.

The instrument given in TCRdb is Illumina HiSeq 1500. TCRdb redid the processing of the public reads, applying fastp at Q25 and MiXCR, and retained in-frame beta chains. Under each unique CDR3 protein, matching rows form one entry showing the most common genes and DNA. For this sample there are around 750,000 distinct CDR3 sequences; 32% appear just once. Around 12% of the sample rests with the top ten. Results the study describes overall, beyond this receptor: Carriers of CMV infection plus the relevant HLA type were discriminated by the cumulative frequency of public TCR beta family members in the study cohort and in an independent roughly 400-donor cohort. The ex vivo response was dominated by HLA-C-restricted CMV-specific TCR beta clonotypes, which also provided the single most frequent clonotype in two of eight donors.

The CDR3 runs 14 residues from the cysteine to the phenylalanine. Only CDR3 DNA remains: 42 bases, in frame from the first base. V ends up 4 bases short and J 1 base short, with an unmatched junction base count of 1. According to the germline V gene (reference sequence), CDR1 reads SEHNR and CDR2 reads FQNEAQ. This sequence was found in a human donor in good health (CMV status not recorded). Some clones in this sample may be carry-over from other donors' samples. This chain joins TRBV7-9 to TRBJ2-4, with TRBD2 matching 7 junction bases. The source material was cultured CD8+ T cells from PBMCs, sampled from culture after CMV antigen stimulation. The CDR3 is CASSWEGAKNIQYF. The sequence in DNA is TGTGCCAGCAGCTGGGAGGGGGCCAAAAACATTCAGTACTTC.